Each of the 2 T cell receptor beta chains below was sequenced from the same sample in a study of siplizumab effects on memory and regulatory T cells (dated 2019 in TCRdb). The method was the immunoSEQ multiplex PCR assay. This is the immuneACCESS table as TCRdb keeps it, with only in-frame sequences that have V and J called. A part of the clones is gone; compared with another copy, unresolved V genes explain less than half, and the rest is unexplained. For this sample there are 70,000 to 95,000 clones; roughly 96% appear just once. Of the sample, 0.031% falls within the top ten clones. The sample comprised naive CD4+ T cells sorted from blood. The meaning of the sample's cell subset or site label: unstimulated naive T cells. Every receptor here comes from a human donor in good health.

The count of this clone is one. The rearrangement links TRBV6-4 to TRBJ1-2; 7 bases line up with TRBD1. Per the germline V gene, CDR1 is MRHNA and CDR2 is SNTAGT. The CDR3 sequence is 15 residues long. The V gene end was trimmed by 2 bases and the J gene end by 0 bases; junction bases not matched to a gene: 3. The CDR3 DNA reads TGTGCCAGCAGTGACGGGACAGCCTCTAACTATGGCTACACCTTC. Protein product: CASSDGTASNYGYTF.

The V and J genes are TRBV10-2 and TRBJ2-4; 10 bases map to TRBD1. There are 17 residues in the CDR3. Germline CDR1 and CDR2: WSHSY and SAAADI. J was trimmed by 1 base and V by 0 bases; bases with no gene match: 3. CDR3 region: CASSESRQGAAKNIQYF. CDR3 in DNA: TGCGCCAGCAGTGAGTCGCGACAGGGGGCTGCCAAAAACATTCAGTACTTC.